The 3 T cell receptor beta chains listed next were all sequenced from one sample in a study of beta chain features in type 1 diabetes. Study conclusions and caveats: There was a moderate but significant shortening of TCRB CDR3s in all four CD4+ subsets of Type 1 diabetes patients.

These TCRs' antigens remain unknown. TCRB transcripts that were expressed got sequenced, as all of the isolated RNA had been reverse transcribed. The method was immunoSEQ multiplex PCR; TCRdb's version includes in-frame clones alone and lacks a portion of them. The data contain 600,000 or so clones, about 14% of them singletons. Input material: naive CD4+ T cells from blood. The receptors were sampled from a man younger than 35 with type 1 diabetes.

The chain carries TRBV5-6 and TRBJ2-6, with D possibly matching TRBD2 (5 bases). The CDR3 covers 19 residues. Germline loops: CDR1 SGHDT, CDR2 YYEEEE. Trimming removed 1 base at V and 0 bases at J, with 17 bases between. This CDR3 reads CASSLYRGDSGSGANVLTF. The CDR3 DNA reads as TGTGCCAGCAGCTTGTACCGGGGAGATTCAGGCTCTGGGGCCAACGTCCTGACTTTC.

The chain recombines TRBV9 with TRBJ2-3; TRBD1 might be the D (6 bases). V was pared by 4 bases and J by 7 bases, with 16 bases between. The V gene's germline CDR1 is SGDLS and CDR2 YYNGEE. The length of the CDR3 is 14 residues. CDR3 in amino acids: CASSPGGGHHTQYF. The CDR3 DNA follows: TGTGCCAGCAGCCCAGGTGGGGGCCACCATACGCAGTATTTT.

This chain joins TRBV19 and TRBJ2-7; 7 nucleotides line up with TRBD2. V lost 7 bases and J lost 0; bases outside the gene matches: 9. This CDR3 region has 15 residues. The germline V gene encodes CDR1 LNHDA and CDR2 SQIVND (reference sequence). CDR3 DNA: TGTGCCAGTACCCTAGGAGCGGGGACCTCCTACGAGCAGTACTTC. It encodes CASTLGAGTSYEQYF.